This is a list of T cell receptor beta chains from one sample in a study of T cells in localized non-small cell lung cancer. Assay: immunoSEQ multiplex PCR; the TCRdb copy retains only in-frame clones and omits some. This repertoire shows around 3,100 clones, approximately 19% found once; its top ten account for 15% to 25%. The sequencing here drew on lung tumor tissue, taken before any cancer treatment. The receptors come from a man between 40 and 75 years old with stage I squamous cell lung carcinoma. Both conserved end residues are part of each CDR3. Fields, in order: CDR3 DNA, CDR3 protein, V gene, D gene, J gene, clone size. D genes are given only for firm matches. A row's size may be missing; if present it is once, few, many or a size class.

DNA: TGTGCCAGCAGCCCGACAGGGGCGGGTCAGCCCCAGCATTTT
CDR3: CASSPTGAGQPQHF
V: TRBV11-3
D: TRBD1
J: TRBJ1-5
size: few

DNA: TGTGCCAGCAGCGCACGGTCGGGACTCCGATCCTACGAGCAGTACTTC
CDR3: CASSARSGLRSYEQYF
V: TRBV6-8
D: NA
J: TRBJ2-7
size: NA

DNA: TGTGCCAGCAGCCCCCGACAGGGGAATTCACCCCTCCACTTT
CDR3: CASSPRQGNSPLHF
V: TRBV9
D: TRBD1
J: TRBJ1-6
size: NA

DNA: TGTGCCAGCAGCTCTCGGACAGACTCCTATAATTCACCCCTCCACTTT
CDR3: CASSSRTDSYNSPLHF
V: TRBV11-3
D: NA
J: TRBJ1-6
size: few

DNA: TGTGCCAGCAGTGGGAACCGGGACAGGGGCGGCTACACCTTC
CDR3: CASSGNRDRGGYTF
V: TRBV6-8
D: TRBD1
J: TRBJ1-2
size: NA

DNA: TGTGCCAGCACCTACGGGGGGGCCCAGTACTTC
CDR3: CASTYGGAQYF
V: TRBV6-7
D: TRBD2
J: TRBJ2-5
size: NA

DNA: TGCAGCGTTGAGCGAGGGACAGGAGGCGGCGAGCAGTACTTC
CDR3: CSVERGTGGGEQYF
V: TRBV29-1
D: TRBD1
J: TRBJ2-7
size: few

DNA: TGTGCCAGCAGCGTTAGCGGGACACCAGGAAACACCATATATTTT
CDR3: CASSVSGTPGNTIYF
V: TRBV9
D: NA
J: TRBJ1-3
size: medium-sized

DNA: TGTGCCAGCAGCCAAGACCGGACGGACAATGAGCAGTTCTTC
CDR3: CASSQDRTDNEQFF
V: TRBV14
D: NA
J: TRBJ2-1
size: NA

DNA: TGTGCCACGAAAGGGGCAGCGATAACAGATACGCAGTATTTT
CDR3: CATKGAAITDTQYF
V: TRBV28
D: NA
J: TRBJ2-3
size: NA

DNA: TGTGCCAGCAGTTACAGTACAGGGACAGGGAAACTCTATGGCTACACCTTC
CDR3: CASSYSTGTGKLYGYTF
V: TRBV6-8
D: TRBD1
J: TRBJ1-2
size: NA

DNA: TGTGCCACCAGCATAAGCCAGGGGGATAATTCACCCCTCCACTTT
CDR3: CATSISQGDNSPLHF
V: TRBV15
D: TRBD1
J: TRBJ1-6
size: NA

DNA: TGTGCCAGTACTCCCACTCAGGGGGACTATGGCTACACCTTC
CDR3: CASTPTQGDYGYTF
V: TRBV19
D: TRBD1
J: TRBJ1-2
size: few

DNA: TGCGCCAGCAGCCAAGGGGGACTAGCGGGGGCTAAAGCAGGGGAGCTGTTTTTT
CDR3: CASSQGGLAGAKAGELFF
V: TRBV1
D: NA
J: TRBJ2-2
size: medium-sized

DNA: TGTGCCAGCAGCCCGGGACAATGGGCCTACGAGCAGTACTTC
CDR3: CASSPGQWAYEQYF
V: TRBV9
D: NA
J: TRBJ2-7
size: large

DNA: TGTGCCACCCGACAGGGTCGAGGAGATACGCAGTATTTT
CDR3: CATRQGRGDTQYF
V: TRBV19
D: TRBD1
J: TRBJ2-3
size: NA

DNA: TGTGCCAGCAACCAAGCAGTTGGGCCCCAGCATTTT
CDR3: CASNQAVGPQHF
V: TRBV6-8
D: NA
J: TRBJ1-5
size: medium-sized

DNA: TGTGCCAGCAGCTTCGGACAGCGTCAAAATGAGCAGTTCTTC
CDR3: CASSFGQRQNEQFF
V: TRBV11-3
D: NA
J: TRBJ2-1
size: NA

DNA: TGTGCCAGCAGCTCGTGGGGCTACCGGGTCCTCAAATCCAATGAGCAGTTCTTC
CDR3: CASSSWGYRVLKSNEQFF
V: TRBV11-3
D: NA
J: TRBJ2-1
size: medium-sized

DNA: TGTGCCATCAGGAACAGGGGGACAGATACGCAGTATTTT
CDR3: CAIRNRGTDTQYF
V: TRBV6-8
D: TRBD1
J: TRBJ2-3
size: large

DNA: TGCGCCAGCAGCTGGAGCGGACGCCCGGGGGCGCGGGAGCAGTTCTTC
CDR3: CASSWSGRPGAREQFF
V: TRBV5-1
D: NA
J: TRBJ2-1
size: NA

DNA: TGCGCCAGCAGCTCAGGGCTAGGGGCTTCCTACGAGCAGTACTTC
CDR3: CASSSGLGASYEQYF
V: TRBV5-1
D: NA
J: TRBJ2-7
size: few

DNA: TGTGCCAGCAGCTTCGCTCAGGGGATCTCACCCCTCCACTTT
CDR3: CASSFAQGISPLHF
V: TRBV11-3
D: NA
J: TRBJ1-6
size: few

DNA: TGTGCCAGCAGCTTAGAGCAGCGAGGGGCCCGGGAGACCCAGTACTTC
CDR3: CASSLEQRGARETQYF
V: TRBV11-3
D: NA
J: TRBJ2-5
size: NA

DNA: TGCAGCGTTGGGGGTGGAGCGGCAGATACGCAGTATTTT
CDR3: CSVGGGAADTQYF
V: TRBV29-1
D: NA
J: TRBJ2-3
size: NA

DNA: TGTGCCAGTAGTATAGTGACTACAGATACGCAGTATTTT
CDR3: CASSIVTTDTQYF
V: TRBV19
D: NA
J: TRBJ2-3
size: NA

DNA: TGTGCCAGCAGCGCCGGGACAGTCTACAATGAGCAGTTCTTC
CDR3: CASSAGTVYNEQFF
V: TRBV11-3
D: TRBD1
J: TRBJ2-1
size: NA

DNA: TGTGCCAGCAGTTACTCGATGTCGAAGGGGCTTAACTATGGCTACACCTTC
CDR3: CASSYSMSKGLNYGYTF
V: TRBV6-8
D: NA
J: TRBJ1-2
size: NA

DNA: TGTGCCAGCACCAAGGCGGCCGATGAGGATACTGAAGCTTTCTTT
CDR3: CASTKAADEDTEAFF
V: TRBV11-3
D: NA
J: TRBJ1-1
size: few

DNA: TGTGCCAGCGGCCTCCCAGGGGGCTACACCTTC
CDR3: CASGLPGGYTF
V: TRBV12-5
D: NA
J: TRBJ1-2
size: NA

DNA: TGTGCCAGCAGTGCCTTGTCTGCCCAAGAGACCCAGTACTTC
CDR3: CASSALSAQETQYF
V: TRBV25-1
D: NA
J: TRBJ2-5
size: NA

DNA: TGTGCCAGCAGACTCAGGGGGCAGGAGACCCAGTACTTC
CDR3: CASRLRGQETQYF
V: TRBV6-8
D: TRBD1
J: TRBJ2-5
size: NA

DNA: TGTGCCAGCAGCTTGGGTCAGGGAAGCACTGAAGCTTTCTTT
CDR3: CASSLGQGSTEAFF
V: TRBV11-3
D: NA
J: TRBJ1-1
size: NA

DNA: TGTGCCAGCAGTCCCTGGGACAGACCGAACACTGAAGCTTTCTTT
CDR3: CASSPWDRPNTEAFF
V: TRBV28
D: TRBD1
J: TRBJ1-1
size: few

DNA: TGTGCCAGCAGTCGGGGACAGTCCCGGGAGACCCAGTACTTC
CDR3: CASSRGQSRETQYF
V: TRBV28
D: TRBD1
J: TRBJ2-5
size: few

DNA: TGTGCCAGCAGTCCTCATCAGAACACTGAAGCTTTCTTT
CDR3: CASSPHQNTEAFF
V: TRBV6-8
D: NA
J: TRBJ1-1
size: few

DNA: TGTGCCAGCAGCGAACGGATAGCGGGGGGCCAAGAGACCCAGTACTTC
CDR3: CASSERIAGGQETQYF
V: TRBV11-3
D: TRBD2
J: TRBJ2-5
size: few

DNA: TGTGCCAGCTCACCACGTCCTGACAGTCCGGATGGCTACACCTTC
CDR3: CASSPRPDSPDGYTF
V: TRBV18
D: NA
J: TRBJ1-2
size: NA

DNA: TGTGCCATCAGTGAGTCGATTCTCCTTACTGAGACCCAGTACTTC
CDR3: CAISESILLTETQYF
V: TRBV10-3
D: NA
J: TRBJ2-5
size: few

DNA: TGTGCCAGTAGGCGACAGAACACTGAAGCTTTCTTT
CDR3: CASRRQNTEAFF
V: TRBV19
D: NA
J: TRBJ1-1
size: NA

DNA: TGTGCCAGCAGACCCTTGGTAGCGTCCACCGGGGAGCTGTTTTTT
CDR3: CASRPLVASTGELFF
V: TRBV6-8
D: NA
J: TRBJ2-2
size: NA

DNA: TGCGCCAGCAGCCCCCCCGGGACAGGGGGCTCCTCATACGAGCAGTACTTC
CDR3: CASSPPGTGGSSYEQYF
V: TRBV4-1
D: TRBD1
J: TRBJ2-7
size: NA

DNA: TGTGCCAGCAGCGGGACTAGCGGGGGCAATGAGCAGTTCTTC
CDR3: CASSGTSGGNEQFF
V: TRBV9
D: TRBD2
J: TRBJ2-1
size: few

DNA: TGTGCCAGTAGTTCGACAGGGGGTGGTCAGCCCCAGCATTTT
CDR3: CASSSTGGGQPQHF
V: TRBV19
D: TRBD1
J: TRBJ1-5
size: few

DNA: TGTGCCAGCAGCTTGGGCGGGGACTATAATTCACCCCTCCACTTT
CDR3: CASSLGGDYNSPLHF
V: TRBV11-3
D: NA
J: TRBJ1-6
size: few

DNA: TGCAGCGTTGTGTTGGGGACTGCAAATCAGCCCCAGCATTTT
CDR3: CSVVLGTANQPQHF
V: TRBV29-1
D: NA
J: TRBJ1-5
size: NA

DNA: TGTGCCAGCAGTAACTTCCGGGACACTGAAGCTTTCTTT
CDR3: CASSNFRDTEAFF
V: TRBV6-8
D: NA
J: TRBJ1-1
size: few

DNA: TGTGCCAGCAGCGTAGGCGGCGACAATCAGCCCCAGCATTTT
CDR3: CASSVGGDNQPQHF
V: TRBV9
D: NA
J: TRBJ1-5
size: few

DNA: TGCGCCAGCAGCTTTCGACAGGACTCCTACGAGCAGTACTTC
CDR3: CASSFRQDSYEQYF
V: TRBV5-1
D: NA
J: TRBJ2-7
size: NA

DNA: TGTGCCAGCAGCTTAATGGGACTCCAGGTTAGCACAGATACGCAGTATTTT
CDR3: CASSLMGLQVSTDTQYF
V: TRBV11-3
D: NA
J: TRBJ2-3
size: large

DNA: TGTGCCCGGCTAGGGGAAGGGAGAGGCTACACCTTC
CDR3: CARLGEGRGYTF
V: TRBV30
D: NA
J: TRBJ1-2
size: NA